This T cell receptor beta chain was obtained from a study of immune heterogeneity within non-small cell lung tumors. At around 600 ng per sample, bulk tumor genomic DNA provided the template. The authors collected several far-apart biopsies from each primary tumor during surgery. Curative surgery was undertaken by patients, who had untreated, newly diagnosed non-small cell lung cancer. Newly diagnosed non-small cell lung cancer patients undergoing curative-intent surgery served as donors. Germline-derived CDR1 and CDR2 are DFQATT and SNEGSKA (reference sequence). The ends were cut back, 7 bases at V and 2 bases at J, with 9 bases in the middle. This CDR3 is built from 12 residues. Study-wide results and limits: Locally, T-cell clonality showed a moderate but significant correlation with tumor mutational burden measured at the same site (R about 0.34). Identical dominant CDR3 beta clonotypes recurred among a patient's tumor sites, alongside site-unique high-frequency clones.

CDR3 of TCR beta was amplified by multiplex PCR that used 32 V and 13 J primers. TCRdb re-analysed the multiplex PCR reads in MiXCR, keeping a single row per CDR3 protein. The data contain about 3,000 distinct CDR3 sequences, around 25% of them singletons. A remark on this clonotype: Its antigen is still unknown.

The TCR originated in a female donor with non-small cell lung cancer. The chain combines TRBV20-1 with TRBJ1-5; D is uncertain. The sequencing input was lung tumor tissue. The CDR3 DNA follows: TGCAGTGTAGGACGGCGCAATCAGCCCCAGCATTTT. Translated: CSVGRRNQPQHF.